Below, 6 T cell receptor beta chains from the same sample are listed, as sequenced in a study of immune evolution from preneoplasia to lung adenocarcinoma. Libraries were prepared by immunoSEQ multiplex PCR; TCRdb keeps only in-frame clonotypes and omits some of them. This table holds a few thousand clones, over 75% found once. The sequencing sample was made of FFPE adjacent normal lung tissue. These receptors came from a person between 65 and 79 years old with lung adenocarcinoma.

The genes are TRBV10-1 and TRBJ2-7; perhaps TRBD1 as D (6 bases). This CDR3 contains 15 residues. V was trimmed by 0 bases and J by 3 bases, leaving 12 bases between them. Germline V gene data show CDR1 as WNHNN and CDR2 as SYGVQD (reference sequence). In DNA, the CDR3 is TGCGCCAGCAGTGAGTCGGGCAGGGGCAGCTACGAGCAGTACTTC. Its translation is CASSESGRGSYEQYF.

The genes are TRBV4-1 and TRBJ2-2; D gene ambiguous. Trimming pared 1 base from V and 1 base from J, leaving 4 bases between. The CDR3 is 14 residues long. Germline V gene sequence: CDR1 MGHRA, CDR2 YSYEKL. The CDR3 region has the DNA TGCGCCAGCAGCCAAGCGGAGAACACCGGGGAGCTGTTTTTT. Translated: CASSQAENTGELFF.

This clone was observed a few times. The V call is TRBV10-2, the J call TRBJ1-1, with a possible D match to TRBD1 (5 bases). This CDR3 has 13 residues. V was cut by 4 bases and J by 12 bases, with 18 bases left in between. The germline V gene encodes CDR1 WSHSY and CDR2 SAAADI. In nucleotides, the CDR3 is TGCGCCAGCAGTGCCGCCCCCGGGGGAGAAACTTTCTTT. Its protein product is CASSAAPGGETFF.

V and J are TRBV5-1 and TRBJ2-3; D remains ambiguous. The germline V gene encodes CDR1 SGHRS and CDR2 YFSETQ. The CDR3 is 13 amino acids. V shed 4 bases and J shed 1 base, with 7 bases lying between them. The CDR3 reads CASSPAGTDTQYF. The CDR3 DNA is TGCGCCAGCAGCCCCGCAGGCACAGATACGCAGTATTTT.

This CDR3 reads CASSLRSVLASETQYF. In nucleotides, the CDR3 is TGTGCCAGCAGTTTGAGGTCGGTCCTGGCTTCAGAGACCCAGTACTTC. The chain employs TRBV27 and TRBJ2-5; D gene unclear. V dropped 3 bases and J dropped 4 bases, with 18 bases sitting between them. Germline V lookup: CDR1 MNHEY, CDR2 SMNVEV (reference sequence). This CDR3 is 16 amino acids long.

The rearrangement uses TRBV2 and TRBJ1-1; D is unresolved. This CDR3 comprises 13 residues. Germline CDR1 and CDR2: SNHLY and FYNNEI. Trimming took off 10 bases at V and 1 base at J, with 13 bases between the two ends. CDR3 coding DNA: TGTGCCACCCTAGGCGAATCGAACACTGAAGCTTTCTTT. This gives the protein CATLGESNTEAFF.